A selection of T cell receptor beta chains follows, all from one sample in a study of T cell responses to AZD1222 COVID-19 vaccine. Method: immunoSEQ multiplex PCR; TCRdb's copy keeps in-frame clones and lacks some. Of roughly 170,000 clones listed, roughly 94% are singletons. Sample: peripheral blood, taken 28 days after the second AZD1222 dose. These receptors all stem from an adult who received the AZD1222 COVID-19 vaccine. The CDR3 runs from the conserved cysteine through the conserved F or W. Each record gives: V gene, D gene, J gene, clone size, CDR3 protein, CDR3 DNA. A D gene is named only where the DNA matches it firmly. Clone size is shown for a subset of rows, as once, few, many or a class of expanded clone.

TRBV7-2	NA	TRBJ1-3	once	CASRGTGNTIYF	TGTGCCAGCAGGGGGACCGGAAACACCATATATTTT
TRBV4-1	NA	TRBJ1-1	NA	CASSQGRYTGGNTEAFF	TGCGCCAGCAGCCAAGGGAGATATACAGGCGGGAACACTGAAGCTTTCTTT
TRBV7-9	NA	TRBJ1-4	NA	CASSQERGEKLFF	TGTGCCAGCAGCCAAGAACGCGGTGAAAAACTGTTTTTT
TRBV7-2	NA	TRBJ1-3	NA	CASSLAQGVAGNTIYF	TGTGCCAGCAGCTTAGCGCAAGGGGTAGCGGGAAACACCATATATTTT
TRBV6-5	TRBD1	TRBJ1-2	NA	CASSRQGNYGYTF	TGTGCCAGCAGCCGACAGGGAAACTATGGCTACACCTTC
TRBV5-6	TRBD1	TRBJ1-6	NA	CASSYHYGTVSNSPLHF	TGTGCCAGCAGCTACCATTACGGGACAGTCAGTAATTCACCCCTCCACTTT
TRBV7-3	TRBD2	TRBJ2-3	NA	CASSFSGSESDTQYF	TGTGCCAGCAGCTTTAGCGGGAGCGAATCAGATACGCAGTATTTT
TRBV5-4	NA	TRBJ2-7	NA	CASSLDGQTTYEQYF	TGTGCCAGCAGCTTGGATGGACAGACAACCTACGAGCAGTACTTC
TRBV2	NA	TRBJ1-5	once	CASSADRNSNQPQHF	TGTGCCAGCAGCGCCGACAGAAATAGCAATCAGCCCCAGCATTTT
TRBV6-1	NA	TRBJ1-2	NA	CASSEVQGNYGYTF	TGTGCCAGCAGTGAAGTACAGGGAAACTATGGCTACACCTTC
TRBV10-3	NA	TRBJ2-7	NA	CAISQPQTMTYEQYF	TGTGCCATCAGCCAACCCCAGACTATGACCTACGAGCAGTACTTC
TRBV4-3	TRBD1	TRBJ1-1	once	CASSPETGGTEAFF	TGCGCCAGCAGCCCCGAGACAGGGGGCACTGAAGCTTTCTTT
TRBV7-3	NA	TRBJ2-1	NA	CASSPGGTNEQFF	TGTGCCAGCAGCCCCGGCGGGACCAATGAGCAGTTCTTC
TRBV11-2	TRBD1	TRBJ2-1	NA	CASSTRRLTGKLGNEQFF	TGTGCCAGCAGCACCCGCCGATTGACAGGGAAACTTGGCAATGAGCAGTTCTTC
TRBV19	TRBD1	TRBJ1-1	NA	CASSPRQGLRNTEAFF	TGTGCCAGTAGTCCTCGACAGGGGTTGAGGAACACTGAAGCTTTCTTT
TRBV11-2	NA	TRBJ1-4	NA	CASSPRSGMANEKLFF	TGTGCCAGCAGCCCCCGCTCAGGGATGGCTAATGAAAAACTGTTTTTT
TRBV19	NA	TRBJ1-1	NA	CASSIVGGTGRDTEAFF	TGTGCCAGTAGTATAGTTGGCGGTACAGGGAGGGACACTGAAGCTTTCTTT
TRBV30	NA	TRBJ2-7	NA	CAWSARDEQYF	TGTGCCTGGAGTGCTCGGGACGAGCAGTACTTC
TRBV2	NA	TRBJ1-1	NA	CASRGLGGATEAFF	TGTGCCAGCAGGGGGTTGGGTGGGGCGACTGAAGCTTTCTTT
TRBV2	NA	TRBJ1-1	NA	CASSVGSNTEAFF	TGTGCCAGCAGTGTGGGCAGTAACACTGAAGCTTTCTTT
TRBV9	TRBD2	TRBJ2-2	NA	CASSVSSGTNTGELFF	TGTGCCAGCAGCGTTTCTAGCGGGACGAACACCGGGGAGCTGTTTTTT
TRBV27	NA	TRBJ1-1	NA	CASGGRAEAFF	TGTGCCAGCGGAGGGAGAGCTGAAGCTTTCTTT
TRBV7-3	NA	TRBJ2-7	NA	CASSSNLGTSYEQYF	TGTGCCAGCAGCTCGAACCTCGGGACATCCTACGAGCAGTACTTC
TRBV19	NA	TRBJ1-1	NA	CASSMRGTMNTEAFF	TGTGCCAGTAGCATGAGGGGGACCATGAACACTGAAGCTTTCTTT